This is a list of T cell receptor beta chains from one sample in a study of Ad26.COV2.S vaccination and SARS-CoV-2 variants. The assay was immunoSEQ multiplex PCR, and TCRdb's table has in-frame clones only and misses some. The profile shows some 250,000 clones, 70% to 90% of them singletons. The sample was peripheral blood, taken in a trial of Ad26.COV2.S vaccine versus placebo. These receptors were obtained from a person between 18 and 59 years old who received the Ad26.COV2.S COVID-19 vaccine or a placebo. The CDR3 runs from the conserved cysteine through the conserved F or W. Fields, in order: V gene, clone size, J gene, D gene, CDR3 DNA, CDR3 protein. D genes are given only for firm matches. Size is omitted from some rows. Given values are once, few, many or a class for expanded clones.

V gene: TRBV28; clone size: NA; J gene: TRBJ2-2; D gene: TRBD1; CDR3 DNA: TGTGCCAGCAGGGTGGGACAGACCACCGGGGAGCTGTTTTTT; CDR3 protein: CASRVGQTTGELFF
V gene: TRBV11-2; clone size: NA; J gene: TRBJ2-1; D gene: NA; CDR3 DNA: TGTGCCAGCAGCTTAGACGGCCTAAGCTACAATGAGCAGTTCTTC; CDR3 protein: CASSLDGLSYNEQFF
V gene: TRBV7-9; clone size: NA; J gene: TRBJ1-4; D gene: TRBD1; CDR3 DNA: TGTGCCAGCAGAGTTACAGGGGGCGGGCAGGAAAAACTGTTTTTT; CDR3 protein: CASRVTGGGQEKLFF
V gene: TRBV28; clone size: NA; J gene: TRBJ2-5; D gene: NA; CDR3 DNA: TGTGCCAGCACCCCGGCGGACATCCAAGAGACCCAGTACTTC; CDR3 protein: CASTPADIQETQYF
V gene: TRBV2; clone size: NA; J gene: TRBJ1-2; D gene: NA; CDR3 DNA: TGTGCCAGCAGTGAAGCGGCGGGGGCATCTGGTGGCTACACCTTC; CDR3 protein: CASSEAAGASGGYTF
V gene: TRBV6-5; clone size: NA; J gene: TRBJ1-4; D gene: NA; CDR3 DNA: TGTGCCAGCAGTCCACAGGGATCGACTAATGAAAAACTGTTTTTT; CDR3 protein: CASSPQGSTNEKLFF
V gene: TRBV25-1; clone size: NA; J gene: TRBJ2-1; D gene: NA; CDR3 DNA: TGTGCCAGCAGTGAATCCCAGAGGTCCGCAGGCCAGTTCTTC; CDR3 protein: CASSESQRSAGQFF
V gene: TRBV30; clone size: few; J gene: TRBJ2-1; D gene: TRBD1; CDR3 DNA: TGTGCCTGGAGTCTGGACAGGGGTCCGGCCAATGAGCAGTTCTTC; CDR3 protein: CAWSLDRGPANEQFF
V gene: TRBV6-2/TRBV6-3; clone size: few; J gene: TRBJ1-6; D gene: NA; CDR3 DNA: TGTGCCAGCTGCCGTGGGGGGTCAGTCTCCCTCATTCCCCTCCACTTT; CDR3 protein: CASCRGGSVSLIPLHF
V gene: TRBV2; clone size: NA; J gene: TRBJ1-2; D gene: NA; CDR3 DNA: TGTGCCAGGGTTACCTTCATAGACCGGCCGTATGGCTACACCTTC; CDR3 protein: CARVTFIDRPYGYTF
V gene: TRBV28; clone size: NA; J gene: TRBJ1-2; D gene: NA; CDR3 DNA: TGTGCCAGCAGTTCTTCTTTTGGGGTTAGGTATGGCTACACCTTC; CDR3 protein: CASSSSFGVRYGYTF
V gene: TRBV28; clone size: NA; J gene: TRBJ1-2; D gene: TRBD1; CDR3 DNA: TGTGCCAGCAGTTTATTGACAGGGGGGTTCTTCTATGGCTACACCTTC; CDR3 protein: CASSLLTGGFFYGYTF
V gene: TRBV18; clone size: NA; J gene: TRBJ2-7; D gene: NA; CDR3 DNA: TGTGCCAGCTCACCCTATCCTCAGCAAGTGTCCTACGAGCAGTACTTC; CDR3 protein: CASSPYPQQVSYEQYF
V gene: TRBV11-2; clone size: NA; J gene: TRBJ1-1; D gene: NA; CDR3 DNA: TGTGCCAGCACCCCCGGGGCCCCGAACACTGAAGCTTTCTTT; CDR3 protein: CASTPGAPNTEAFF
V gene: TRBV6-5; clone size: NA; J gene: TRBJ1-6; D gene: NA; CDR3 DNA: TGTGCCAGCAGTCCGGGGGTTTCTGGACCCCTCCACTTT; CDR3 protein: CASSPGVSGPLHF
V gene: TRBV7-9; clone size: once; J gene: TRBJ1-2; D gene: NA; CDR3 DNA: TGTGCCAGCAGCTTAGGTGGGGCCAACTATGGCTACACCTTC; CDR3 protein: CASSLGGANYGYTF
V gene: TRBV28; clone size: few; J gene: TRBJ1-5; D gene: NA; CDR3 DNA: TGTGCCAGCAGCCTTTCCGAGGGGCTGGGCAATCAGCCCCAGCATTTT; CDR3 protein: CASSLSEGLGNQPQHF
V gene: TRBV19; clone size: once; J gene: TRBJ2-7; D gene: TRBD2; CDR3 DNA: TGTGCCAGTAGTCGTCTAGCGGGGGGCTCCAGCTCCTACGAGCAGTACTTC; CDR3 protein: CASSRLAGGSSSYEQYF
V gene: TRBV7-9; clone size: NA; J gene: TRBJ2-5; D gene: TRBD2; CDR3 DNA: TGTGCCAGCAGCCCATTAGCGGGACCCCAAGAGACCCAGTACTTC; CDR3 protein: CASSPLAGPQETQYF
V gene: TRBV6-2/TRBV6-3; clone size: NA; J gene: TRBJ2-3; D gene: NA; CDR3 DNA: TGTGCCAGCAGTTACGGGCGACTGTCGGGGTCCCCTAGCACAGATACGCAGTATTTT; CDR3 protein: CASSYGRLSGSPSTDTQYF
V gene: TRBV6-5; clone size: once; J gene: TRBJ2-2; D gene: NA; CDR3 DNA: TGTGCCAGCAGTTACGCAGATCCTAACACCGGGGAGCTGTTTTTT; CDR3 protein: CASSYADPNTGELFF
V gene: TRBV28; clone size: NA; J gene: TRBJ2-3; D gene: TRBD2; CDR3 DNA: TGTGCCAGCAGTTTCACTAGCGGGAGCACAGATACGCAGTATTTT; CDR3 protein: CASSFTSGSTDTQYF
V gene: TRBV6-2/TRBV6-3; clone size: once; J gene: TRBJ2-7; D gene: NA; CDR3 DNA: TGTGCCAGCAGTTACCCTCTTTTGGCCCCCCCCGGTTACGAGCAGTACTTC; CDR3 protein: CASSYPLLAPPGYEQYF
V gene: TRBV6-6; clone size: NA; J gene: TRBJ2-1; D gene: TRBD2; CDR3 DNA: TGTGCCAGCAGTTCCCCCGGGACTAGCGGGAGCTATGAGCAGTTCTTC; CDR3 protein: CASSSPGTSGSYEQFF